This entry concerns a single T cell receptor (beta chain). This record belongs to a study of blood T cell repertoires in COVID-19. Whole-study context: Samples representing acute and convalescent COVID-19 were sourced from the United States, Italy and Spain. PBMCs, B-cell-depleted T cells, or T cells provided the cDNA or gDNA that made up the material.

Clones were read by immunoSEQ multiplex PCR, and TCRdb kept only the in-frame ones, dropping some. Found here are roughly 130,000 clones, less than 90% of them singletons; the top ten hold about 12%. The CDR3 is made up of 17 amino acids. CDR1 and CDR2 (germline): DFQATT, SNEGSKA (reference sequence). V was cut by 3 bases and J by 5 bases, with 22 bases left in between. The chain carries TRBV20-1 and TRBJ2-2; D possibly corresponds to TRBD2 (5 bases). Sequenced: peripheral blood. The receptor was isolated from a woman in her 30s who had recovered from COVID-19. CDR3 amino acids: CSASQLDPALATGELFF. DNA for the CDR3: TGCAGTGCTAGTCAACTCGACCCAGCCCTAGCAACCGGGGAGCTGTTTTTT.